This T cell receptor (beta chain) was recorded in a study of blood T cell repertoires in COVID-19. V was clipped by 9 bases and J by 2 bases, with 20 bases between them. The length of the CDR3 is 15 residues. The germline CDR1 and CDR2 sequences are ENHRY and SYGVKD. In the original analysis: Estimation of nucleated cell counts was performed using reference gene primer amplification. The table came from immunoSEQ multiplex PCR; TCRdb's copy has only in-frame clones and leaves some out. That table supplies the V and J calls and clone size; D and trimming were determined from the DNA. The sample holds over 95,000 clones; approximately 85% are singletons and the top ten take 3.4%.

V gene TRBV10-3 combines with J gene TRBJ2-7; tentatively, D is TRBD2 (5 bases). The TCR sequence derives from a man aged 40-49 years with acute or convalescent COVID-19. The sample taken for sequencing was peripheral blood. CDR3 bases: TGTGCCATGTGGCTTGTGTCGGGGATCGCCTACGAGCAGTACTTC. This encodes CAMWLVSGIAYEQYF.